This entry describes one T cell receptor beta chain. CDR1 LNHNV and CDR2 YYDKDF come from the germline V gene (reference sequence). V dropped 3 bases and J dropped 2 bases, with 21 bases sitting between them. The CDR3 is 18 amino acids. This record comes from a study of blood T cell repertoires in COVID-19. The repertoire was sequenced with immunoSEQ multiplex PCR; TCRdb's copy has only in-frame clones and lacks some. This sample has around 200,000 clones, with more than 75% found just once. The receptor comes from a woman in her 40s with acute COVID-19. J is TRBJ2-3 and V is TRBV15, with D possibly being TRBD2 (7 bases). Material: PBMCs or T cells enriched from blood (not recorded which). The CDR3 DNA is TGTGCCACCAGCAGCTACCATTCTTTTGGGGGGGCCACAGATACGCAGTATTTT. Its protein product is CATSSYHSFGGATDTQYF.